Shown below are 26 T cell receptor beta chains from a single sample sequenced in a study of graft-versus-host responses after intestinal transplantation. Which antigens these TCRs recognize remains unknown. Measured with immunoSEQ multiplex PCR; TCRdb has only the in-frame clones, and not every one. The table lists about 86,000 clones, about 85% of them singletons, with roughly 0.3% in the top ten. The sequences come from unstimulated CD4+ T cells sorted from spleen or lymph node cells, collected before transplant. These receptors were collected from a human donor who was the organ donor for an intestinal transplant.

The J gene is TRBJ2-1, the V gene TRBV25-1; D perhaps matches TRBD2 (5 bases). V lost 3 bases to trimming and J lost 2 bases, with 14 bases between them. CDR1 MGHDK and CDR2 SYGVNS come from the germline V gene. This CDR3 has 16 amino acids. CDR3 amino acids: CASSDQLVSTYNEQFF. In DNA form, the CDR3 reads TGTGCCAGCAGTGACCAACTAGTTTCGACCTACAATGAGCAGTTCTTC.

The chain uses TRBV7-9 and TRBJ1-2; D gene uncertain. Trimming removed 10 bases from V and 7 bases from J, with 19 bases in between. The CDR3 runs to 13 residues. The germline V gene encodes CDR1 SEHNR and CDR2 FQNEAQ (reference sequence). CDR3 in DNA: TGTGCCACCACCCCGGGGATAGCCGGTGGCTACACCTTC. Encoded protein: CATTPGIAGGYTF.

The chain employs TRBV27 and TRBJ2-3; D might be TRBD2 (6 bases). This CDR3 region has 15 residues. Trimming stripped 6 bases from V and 4 bases from J, with 17 bases between. Germline V gene sequence: CDR1 MNHEY, CDR2 SMNVEV (reference sequence). This CDR3 is CASSPRLRGADTQYF. The CDR3 DNA follows: TGTGCCAGCAGCCCCCGACTTCGCGGGGCAGATACGCAGTATTTT.

The chain combines TRBV11-1 with TRBJ1-5; D gene ambiguous. This CDR3 region has 13 residues. Germline V gene lookup returns CDR1 SGHAT and CDR2 FQDESV (reference sequence). The V gene lost 4 bases and the J gene lost 3 bases, with 7 bases spanning the gap. CDR3 region: CASSSANNQPQHF. The CDR3 region has the DNA TGTGCCAGCAGCTCCGCGAACAATCAGCCCCAGCATTTT. Based on the CDR3 plus reference TRBV11-1 and TRBJ1-5, the full variable domain is EAEVAQSPRYKITEKSQAVAFWCDPISGHATLYWYRQILGQGPELLVQFQDESVVDDSQLPKDRFSAERLKGVDSTLKIQPAELGDSAMYLCASSSANNQPQHFGDGTRLSIL.

The rearrangement joins TRBV4-1 to TRBJ1-4, with D unclear. The V gene's germline CDR1 is MGHRA and CDR2 YSYEKL. Between the trimmed V and J ends, which lost 2 bases and 4 bases, there was a span of 8 bases. The CDR3 is 14 residues long. DNA for the CDR3: TGCGCCAGCAGCCAATGGCGGATTAATGAAAAACTGTTTTTT. Encoded protein: CASSQWRINEKLFF.

This sequence joins TRBV28 and TRBJ2-7; 7 nucleotides line up with TRBD1. Trimming at V came to 10 bases and at J to 3 bases, leaving 6 bases not matched to a gene. This CDR3 spans 12 amino acids. Germline-derived CDR1 and CDR2 are MDHEN and SYDVKM. CDR3 region: CATRTGRYEQYF. The CDR3 DNA reads as TGTGCCACTAGGACAGGTCGCTACGAGCAGTACTTC.

This chain connects TRBV6-6 to TRBJ2-1; D is perhaps TRBD2 (5 bases). The CDR3 is 15 residues long. CDR1 and CDR2 (germline): MNHNY, SVGAGI (reference sequence). V shed 2 bases and J shed 4 bases, with 12 bases lying between them. The CDR3 DNA sequence: TGTGCCAGCAGTTACAGTACTAGTGGATACAATGAGCAGTTCTTC. It codes for CASSYSTSGYNEQFF.

The chain uses TRBV5-4 and TRBJ1-2, with D hard to call. Germline lookup yields CDR1 SGHNT and CDR2 YYREEE (reference sequence). V was pared by 6 bases and J by 6 bases, with 15 bases between. The length of the CDR3 is 13 residues. The CDR3: CASTSPPRNGYTF. The DNA for the CDR3 is TGTGCCAGCACCTCCCCCCCCAGGAATGGCTACACCTTC.

This clone has only one observation. For the CDR3, the DNA is TGTGCCAGCAGACCGGGACAGGGGGGTGAAAAACTGTTTTTT. Its protein product is CASRPGQGGEKLFF. V gene TRBV6-1 combines with J gene TRBJ1-4; the match to TRBD1 covers 11 bases. Trimming cost V 6 bases and J 7 bases; bases outside gene matches: 4. The CDR3 is 14 amino acids. CDR1 and CDR2 from the germline V gene are MNHNS and SASEGT.

The genes are TRBV19 and TRBJ2-1, with D maybe TRBD1 (5 bases). The CDR3 has 15 residues. The germline gives CDR1 LNHDA, CDR2 SQIVND (reference sequence). The germline V and J ends were trimmed by 7 bases and 2 bases, with 15 bases remaining between them. CDR3 DNA sequence: TGTGCCAGTACCGACAGCCCTTTTGCCTACAATGAGCAGTTCTTC. It translates to CASTDSPFAYNEQFF.

V is TRBV4-2 and J is TRBJ1-4; TRBD1 aligns across 7 bases. Germline-derived CDR1 and CDR2 are LGHNA and YNFKEQ. The CDR3 is 15 residues long. Losses at the gene ends were 2 bases for V and 8 bases for J; bases not matched to a gene: 8. The CDR3 sequence is CASSQLTTGPEKLFF. The DNA of the CDR3 is TGTGCCAGCAGCCAACTAACGACAGGGCCAGAAAAACTGTTTTTT.

The genes are TRBV5-1 and TRBJ2-5; TRBD1 aligns across 11 bases. CDR1 SGHRS and CDR2 YFSETQ come from the germline V gene. The CDR3 is 16 amino acids. Unmatched junction bases numbered 5, after V lost 2 bases and J lost 2 bases. The CDR3 is CASSFGDRGWQETQYF. The CDR3 nucleotides read TGCGCCAGCAGCTTCGGGGACAGGGGGTGGCAAGAGACCCAGTACTTC.

This chain connects TRBV19 to TRBJ2-1; weak D call: TRBD2 (5 bases). The CDR3 sequence is 14 residues long. The ends were cut back, 6 bases at V and 4 bases at J, with 13 bases in the middle. The germline gives CDR1 LNHDA, CDR2 SQIVND (reference sequence). CDR3 nucleotides: TGTGCCAGTAGAAAAGCGGATCCTTACAATGAGCAGTTCTTC. Translated, it gives CASRKADPYNEQFF.

This sequence joins TRBV9 and TRBJ2-2; maybe TRBD2 (6 bases). This CDR3 contains 14 residues. Germline CDR1 reads SGDLS; CDR2 reads YYNGEE. Trimming left V 0 bases short and J 5 bases short, with 8 bases between. CDR3 loop: CASSVEAGTGELFF. The CDR3, as DNA: TGTGCCAGCAGCGTAGAGGCGGGGACCGGGGAGCTGTTTTTT.

There are a few counts of this clone. The chain's CDR3 is CASSLGRYTEAFF. CDR3 bases: TGTGCCAGCAGCTTGGGGCGGTACACTGAAGCTTTCTTT. The chain joins TRBV5-6 to TRBJ1-1; no reliable D call. V gave up 0 bases and J gave up 3 bases, with 6 bases separating them. Germline CDR1 reads SGHDT; CDR2 reads YYEEEE. The CDR3 extends over 13 amino acids.

V is TRBV6-1 and J is TRBJ1-2; TRBD1 is a possible D gene (5 bases). This CDR3 contains 13 residues. The V and J ends lost 7 bases and 4 bases respectively, with 13 bases between them. CDR1 is MNHNS, CDR2 SASEGT, per germline. This chain's CDR3 is CASTWQGLYGYTF. CDR3 sequence (DNA): TGTGCCAGCACCTGGCAGGGACTCTATGGCTACACCTTC.

The CDR3 sequence is CASSGGASLARWGEQYF. In nucleotides, the CDR3 is TGCGCCAGCAGCGGTGGGGCCTCCTTAGCTCGATGGGGCGAGCAGTACTTC. The genes are TRBV5-1 and TRBJ2-7; D may be TRBD1 (5 bases). Germline assignment: CDR1 SGHRS and CDR2 YFSETQ. There are 17 residues in the CDR3. Trimming took 4 bases from V and 6 from J, leaving 26 bases between them.

V gene TRBV7-9 combines with J gene TRBJ2-7; 8 bases are a match to TRBD2. Germline trimming cut 1 base from V and 5 bases from J; bases unmatched to any gene: 4. The CDR3 contains 14 residues. Germline V CDR1 and CDR2: SEHNR, FQNEAQ (reference sequence). The CDR3 spells CASSLGSLADEQYF. The CDR3 DNA sequence: TGTGCCAGCAGCTTAGGTTCACTAGCGGACGAGCAGTACTTC. Filled out from reference TRBV7-9 and TRBJ2-7, the complete variable domain reads DTGVSQNPRHKITKRGQNVTFRCDPISEHNRLYWYRQTLGQGPEFLTYFQNEAQLEKSRLLSDRFSAERPKGSFSTLEIQRTEQGDSAMYLCASSLGSLADEQYFGPGTRLTVT.

J is TRBJ2-7 and V is TRBV5-4; 8 bases map to TRBD1. V was clipped by 4 bases and J by 2 bases; unmatched bases: 8. The CDR3 covers 15 residues. Germline lookup yields CDR1 SGHNT and CDR2 YYREEE (reference sequence). The CDR3 region is CASSAGTGTTYEQYF. DNA of the CDR3: TGTGCCAGCAGCGCCGGGACAGGAACCACCTACGAGCAGTACTTC.

The DNA of the CDR3 is TGTGCCAGCTCAGTGGACAGAAACTATGGCTACACCTTC. Protein sequence: CASSVDRNYGYTF. The rearrangement joins TRBV18 to TRBJ1-2, with D possibly matching TRBD1 (6 bases). Germline V lookup: CDR1 KGHSH, CDR2 LQKENI. Trimming pared 5 bases from V and 2 bases from J, leaving 9 bases between. This CDR3 comprises 13 residues. The variable domain in full, completed from reference TRBV18 and TRBJ1-2, reads NAGVMQNPRHLVRRRGQEARLRCSPMKGHSHVYWYRQLPEEGLKFMVYLQKENIIDESGMPKERFSAEFPKEGPSILRIQQVVRGDSAAYFCASSVDRNYGYTFGSGTRLTVV.

V gene TRBV14 combines with J gene TRBJ1-3, with 7 bases matching TRBD1. After removal of 8 bases from V and 4 bases from J, the junction contained 5 bases not matched to a gene. The CDR3 has 13 residues. Germline values: CDR1 SGHDN, CDR2 FVKESK. The CDR3 reads CASAPTGGNTIYF. Here the CDR3 DNA reads TGTGCCAGCGCCCCGACAGGGGGAAACACCATATATTTT. Looking up the rest from reference TRBV14 and TRBJ1-3 gives the full variable domain: EAGVTQFPSHSVIEKGQTVTLRCDPISGHDNLYWYRRVMGKEIKFLLHFVKESKQDESGMPNNRFLAERTGGTYSTLKVQPAELEDSGVYFCASAPTGGNTIYFGEGSWLTVV.

V usage is TRBV19 and J usage is TRBJ2-4; 9 nucleotides agree with TRBD2. Germline V gene sequence: CDR1 LNHDA, CDR2 SQIVND (reference sequence). Trimming cost V 3 bases and J 7 bases; bases outside gene matches: 16. This CDR3 spans 18 amino acids. Here the CDR3 reads CASSILFGIAGEYNIQYF. For the CDR3, the DNA is TGTGCCAGTAGTATTCTGTTCGGTATAGCGGGAGAATACAACATTCAGTACTTC.

V is TRBV11-2 and J is TRBJ2-7, with TRBD2 matching 7 bases. This CDR3 has 14 amino acids. In germline, CDR1 is SGHAT, CDR2 FQNNGV. The trim removed 5 bases at V and 7 bases at J, leaving 11 bases unmatched. This chain's CDR3 is CASSLGWILAEQYF. In DNA form, the CDR3 reads TGTGCCAGCAGCCTCGGTTGGATACTAGCGGAGCAGTACTTC. Full variable domain (missing parts from reference TRBV11-2 and TRBJ2-7): EAGVAQSPRYKIIEKRQSVAFWCNPISGHATLYWYQQILGQGPKLLIQFQNNGVVDDSQLPKDRFSAERLKGVDSTLKIQPAKLEDSAVYLCASSLGWILAEQYFGPGTRLTVT.

This chain joins TRBV9 and TRBJ2-7, with a tentative D call TRBD1 (6 bases). With 1 base removed from V and 8 bases from J, the gap between germline ends came to 10 bases. The V gene's germline CDR1 is SGDLS and CDR2 YYNGEE. This CDR3 has 12 amino acids. The CDR3 coding sequence is TGTGCCAGCAGCGTAAAGGGGGAGCAGCAGTACTTC. Its translation: CASSVKGEQQYF.

The J gene is TRBJ2-7, the V gene TRBV11-3, with TRBD2 matching 7 bases. CDR3 length equals 15 residues. Germline V gene sequence: CDR1 SGHNT, CDR2 YENEEA. The J segment lost 3 bases and the V segment lost 5 bases, leaving 10 bases of the junction unmatched. The CDR3 loop reads CASSLAAGEFYEQYF. CDR3 bases: TGTGCCAGCAGCCTCGCGGCGGGGGAATTCTACGAGCAGTACTTC.

This sequence joins TRBV28 and TRBJ1-4, with D possibly being TRBD1 (5 bases). Trimming stripped 9 bases from V and 8 bases from J, with 16 bases between. CDR1 is MDHEN and CDR2 is SYDVKM in the germline V gene. This CDR3 contains 13 residues. The CDR3 loop reads CASHGAGLEKLFF. In DNA, the CDR3 is TGTGCCAGTCATGGGGCAGGGCTGGAAAAACTGTTTTTT.